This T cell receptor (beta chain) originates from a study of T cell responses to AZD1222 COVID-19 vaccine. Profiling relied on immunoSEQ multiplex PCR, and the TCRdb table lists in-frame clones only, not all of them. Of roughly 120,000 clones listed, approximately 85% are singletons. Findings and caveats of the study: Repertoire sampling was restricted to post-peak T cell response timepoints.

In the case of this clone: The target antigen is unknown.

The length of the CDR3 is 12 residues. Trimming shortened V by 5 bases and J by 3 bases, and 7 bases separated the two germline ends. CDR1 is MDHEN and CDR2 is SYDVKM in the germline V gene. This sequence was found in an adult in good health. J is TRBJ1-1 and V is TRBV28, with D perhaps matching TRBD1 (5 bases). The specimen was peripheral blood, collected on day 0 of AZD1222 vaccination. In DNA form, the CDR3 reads TGTGCCAGCAGTCCCAGGGACACTGAAGCTTTCTTT. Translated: CASSPRDTEAFF.